This T cell receptor beta chain was documented in a study of shared clonotypes between healthy human individuals. Notes on the study in general: Sharing across four donors was seen in approximately 5.2% of naive CD4 clonotypes.

It was at deep level that the assay was run. Profiled with immunoSEQ multiplex PCR; TCRdb holds only in-frame clones, not every one. The top ten clones hold approximately 1.2% of a sample with about 2 million clones, about 94% of them seen once. As to this clone: What it recognizes is unknown.

CD45RO-negative cells were positively selected for CCR7, leaving out terminally differentiated effector memory CD45RA+ cells. None of the donors, who were healthy HIV-negative adults, had recently had acute infections or vaccinations. Per the germline V gene, CDR1 is SGHVS and CDR2 is FNYEAQ. V shed 0 bases and J shed 5 bases, with 14 bases lying between them. CDR3 length equals 15 residues. The receptor was isolated from a man aged 18 to 30 in good health. Material for sequencing was naive CD8+ T cells sorted from blood. V is TRBV7-6 and J is TRBJ2-7; D gene ambiguous. CDR3 sequence (DNA): TGTGCCAGCAGCTTAGCAGGCTTGTCCCTCGACGAGCAGTACTTC. Translation gives CASSLAGLSLDEQYF.